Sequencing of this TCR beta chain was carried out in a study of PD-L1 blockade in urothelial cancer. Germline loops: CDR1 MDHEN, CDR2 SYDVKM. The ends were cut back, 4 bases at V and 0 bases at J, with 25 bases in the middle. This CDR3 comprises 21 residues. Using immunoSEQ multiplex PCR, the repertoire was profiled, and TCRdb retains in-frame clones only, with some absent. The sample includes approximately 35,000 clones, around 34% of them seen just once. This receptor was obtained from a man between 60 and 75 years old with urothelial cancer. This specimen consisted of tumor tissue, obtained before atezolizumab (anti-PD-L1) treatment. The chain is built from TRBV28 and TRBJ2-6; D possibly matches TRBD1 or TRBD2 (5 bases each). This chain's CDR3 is CASSSSEISGTVSSGANVLTF. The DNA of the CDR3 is TGTGCCAGCAGTTCATCAGAGATTTCAGGGACGGTGAGCTCTGGGGCCAACGTCCTGACTTTC.